These 25 T cell receptor beta chains came from one sample sequenced in a study of cytomegalovirus exposure and HLA in healthy donors. With 60 Vbeta and 13 Jbeta primers, the PCR was carried out. TCRdb's table, derived via immunoSEQ multiplex PCR, lists solely in-frame clones and lacks some. The sample includes roughly 160,000 clones, 70% to 80% of them seen just once. The sequenced sample consisted of PBMCs. All receptors derive from a man in his forties in good health and CMV-seronegative.

The rearrangement uses TRBV5-6 and TRBJ2-1; 8 nucleotides line up with TRBD2. The germline V gene encodes CDR1 SGHDT and CDR2 YYEEEE. Germline trimming cut 3 bases from V and 6 bases from J; bases unmatched to any gene: 8. The CDR3 extends over 15 amino acids. CDR3 bases: TGTGCCAGCAGCTCTGGCCGGGGGGGCCTCAATGAGCAGTTCTTC. Its protein is CASSSGRGGLNEQFF.

The chain uses TRBV11-2 and TRBJ2-7; no definite D call. Germline V gives CDR1 SGHAT, CDR2 FQNNGV. V lost 2 bases and J lost 2, with 4 bases in between. This CDR3 spans 12 amino acids. The DNA for the CDR3 is TGTGCCAGCAGCTTACAGGCCTACGAGCAGTACTTC. Protein: CASSLQAYEQYF.

The V and J genes are TRBV7-8 and TRBJ2-2, with 8 bases fitting TRBD1. The trim removed 3 bases at V and 4 bases at J, leaving 7 bases unmatched. CDR3 length: 16 amino acids. Looked up from germline, CDR1 is SGHVS and CDR2 is FQNEAQ. The CDR3 sequence: CASSFRQGTITGELFF. The CDR3 DNA reads TGTGCCAGCAGCTTTCGACAGGGGACGATCACCGGGGAGCTGTTTTTT.

The chain uses TRBV10-2 and TRBJ2-3; maybe TRBD1 (7 bases). V was shortened by 4 bases and J by 5 bases, with 13 bases between the two germline ends. This CDR3 has 14 amino acids. CDR1 WSHSY and CDR2 SAAADI come from the germline V gene. The CDR3 DNA reads as TGCGCCAGCAGTGCAGGGGGGCGACGAGATACGCAGTATTTT. Protein sequence: CASSAGGRRDTQYF.

This chain's CDR3 is CASSPRGSYEQYF. The CDR3 region has the DNA TGTGCCAGCTCACCAAGGGGCTCCTACGAGCAGTACTTC. This chain joins TRBV18 and TRBJ2-7, with D possibly matching TRBD1 (5 bases). The CDR3 covers 13 residues. In germline, CDR1 is KGHSH, CDR2 LQKENI. V lost 2 bases and J lost 0, with 5 bases in between.

The chain couples TRBV7-6 to TRBJ2-7, with 10 bases fitting TRBD2. The V gene end was trimmed by 5 bases and the J gene end by 2 bases; junction bases not matched to a gene: 6. This CDR3 region has 15 residues. The germline V gene has CDR1 SGHVS and CDR2 FNYEAQ. As DNA, the CDR3 is TGTGCCAGCAGCCCGGAGCGGGGGGGTACCTACGAGCAGTACTTC. It specifies CASSPERGGTYEQYF. The entire variable domain, with the rest obtained from reference TRBV7-6 and TRBJ2-7, is as follows: GAGVSQSPRYKVTKRGQDVALRCDPISGHVSLYWYRQALGQGPEFLTYFNYEAQQDKSGLPNDRFSAERPEGSISTLTIQRTEQRDSAMYRCASSPERGGTYEQYFGPGTRLTVT.

The chain has TRBV12-5 and TRBJ1-1; D remains ambiguous. Trimming took off 3 bases at V and 11 bases at J, with 13 bases between the two ends. The CDR3 covers 12 residues. Germline loops: CDR1 LGHNT, CDR2 FRNRAP. The CDR3 DNA follows: TGTGCTAGTGGTTTCGACCACCTGAGGGCTTTCTTT. Protein product: CASGFDHLRAFF.

The chain links TRBV19 to TRBJ2-5; D is perhaps TRBD1 (6 bases). The CDR3 extends over 16 amino acids. The germline V gene encodes CDR1 LNHDA and CDR2 SQIVND (reference sequence). V gave up 3 bases and J gave up 2 bases, with 16 bases separating them. The CDR3, as DNA: TGTGCCAGTAGTATGAGACCAGGGACACCTCAAGAGACCCAGTACTTC. It yields the protein CASSMRPGTPQETQYF.

The rearrangement uses TRBV5-5 and TRBJ1-2; TRBD1 is a possible D gene (5 bases). Germline-derived CDR1 and CDR2 are SGHKS and YYEKEE (reference sequence). The CDR3 extends over 15 amino acids. Deletions cut 0 bases from V and 7 bases from J, with 16 bases between. The CDR3 region is CASSLVSSGPFGYTF. The CDR3 nucleotides read TGTGCCAGCAGCTTGGTGTCTTCAGGGCCTTTTGGCTACACCTTC.

In DNA, the CDR3 is TGTGCCATCAGTGATATTGTGAACACTGAAGCTTTCTTT. This codes for CAISDIVNTEAFF. The chain is built from TRBV10-3 and TRBJ1-1; D gene ambiguous. Germline CDR1 reads ENHRY; CDR2 reads SYGVKD. V lost 3 bases and J 0 bases, leaving 5 bases between the germline ends. This CDR3 has 13 residues.

This chain joins TRBV5-1 and TRBJ1-3; a weak D match, TRBD1 (6 bases). The CDR3 has 16 residues. CDR1 SGHRS and CDR2 YFSETQ come from the germline V gene. V lost 4 bases and J lost 0, with 14 bases in between. CDR3 in DNA: TGCGCCAGCAGCCCGGGACATCCTTACTCTGGAAACACCATATATTTT. Its translation: CASSPGHPYSGNTIYF.

The sample holds a few counts of this clone. The chain has TRBV9 and TRBJ1-1; D unresolved. The CDR3 runs 13 residues. V dropped 0 bases and J dropped 4 bases, with 7 bases sitting between them. Germline CDR1 and CDR2: SGDLS and YYNGEE. The CDR3 DNA follows: TGTGCCAGCAGCGTAGGTGGCAGCACTGAAGCTTTCTTT. It codes for CASSVGGSTEAFF.

The sample holds a few counts of this clone. The chain joins TRBV4-1 to TRBJ2-7, with 10 positions matching TRBD1. The CDR3 sequence is 15 residues long. V was pared by 1 base and J by 4 bases, with 4 bases of the junction left unmatched. The germline CDR1 and CDR2 sequences are MGHRA and YSYEKL. The CDR3 DNA reads as TGCGCCAGCAGCCAAGTAGGGACAGGGGAATACGAGCAGTACTTC. It yields the protein CASSQVGTGEYEQYF.

The V and J genes are TRBV5-4 and TRBJ1-2; 10 positions match TRBD1. V lost 5 bases and J lost 4; bases outside the gene matches: 5. Germline assignment: CDR1 SGHNT and CDR2 YYREEE (reference sequence). The CDR3 is 14 amino acids. CDR3 sequence: CASRNRDRGYGYTF. CDR3 coding DNA: TGTGCCAGCAGAAACAGGGACAGGGGCTATGGCTACACCTTC. The full variable domain, in which reference TRBV5-4 and TRBJ1-2 provide the parts outside the CDR3, is ETGVTQSPTHLIKTRGQQVTLRCSSQSGHNTVSWYQQALGQGPQFIFQYYREEENGRGNFPPRFSGLQFPNYSSELNVNALELDDSALYLCASRNRDRGYGYTFGSGTRLTVV.

V gene TRBV27 combines with J gene TRBJ2-7; TRBD2 matches at 8 bases. The length of the CDR3 is 14 residues. Germline assignment: CDR1 MNHEY and CDR2 SMNVEV (reference sequence). The J segment lost 1 base and the V segment lost 5 bases, leaving 4 bases of the junction unmatched. CDR3 residues: CASSLAGPSYEQYF. CDR3 bases: TGTGCCAGCAGTCTAGCGGGCCCTTCCTACGAGCAGTACTTC.

This clone was seen a handful of times. The genes are TRBV11-2 and TRBJ2-1; a weak D match, TRBD2 (5 bases). The CDR3 has 15 amino acids. CDR1 is SGHAT, CDR2 FQNNGV, per germline. Trimming stripped 5 bases from V and 4 bases from J, with 15 bases between. CDR3 sequence (DNA): TGTGCCAGCAGCCCCTTAGAGGGAGCATACAATGAGCAGTTCTTC. Encoded protein: CASSPLEGAYNEQFF.

This clone was found once. The V gene is TRBV10-3, the J gene TRBJ2-1; the D gene is possibly TRBD2 (5 bases). Trimming left V 2 bases short and J 3 bases short, with 5 bases between. This CDR3 is built from 13 residues. Germline values: CDR1 ENHRY, CDR2 SYGVKD. The CDR3 protein is CAISEGSYNEQFF. The CDR3 DNA follows: TGTGCCATCAGTGAGGGGAGCTACAATGAGCAGTTCTTC.

This clone was picked up a small number of times. The V and J genes are TRBV7-8 and TRBJ2-3; D may be TRBD2 (5 bases). Per germline, CDR1 SGHVS and CDR2 FQNEAQ. Between the trimmed V and J ends, which lost 1 base and 1 base, there was a span of 12 bases. CDR3 length: 16 amino acids. CDR3 region: CASSLGPLRGTDTQYF. CDR3 DNA: TGTGCCAGCAGCTTAGGGCCCTTGCGGGGCACAGATACGCAGTATTTT.

The gene calls are TRBV10-3 and TRBJ1-5, with 8 bases matching TRBD1. Germline trimming cut 4 bases from V and 3 bases from J; bases unmatched to any gene: 5. In germline, CDR1 is ENHRY, CDR2 SYGVKD. The CDR3 is 15 amino acids. This CDR3 reads CAISALTGDNQPQHF. CDR3 sequence (DNA): TGTGCCATCAGTGCCTTGACAGGGGACAATCAGCCCCAGCATTTT.

The chain is built from TRBV11-2 and TRBJ1-1; D unclear. Trimming removed 1 base at V and 7 bases at J, with 4 bases between. CDR1 and CDR2 from the germline V gene are SGHAT and FQNNGV. The CDR3 runs 11 residues. The CDR3 nucleotides are TGTGCCAGCAGCTTAGTCCTTGAAGCTTTCTTT. The encoded protein is CASSLVLEAFF.

This clone was found a few times. The gene calls are TRBV7-9 and TRBJ2-1; 9 nucleotides line up with TRBD1. Germline CDR1 is SEHNR and CDR2 is FQNEAQ (reference sequence). The J segment lost 2 bases and the V segment lost 3 bases, leaving 5 bases of the junction unmatched. The CDR3 contains 16 residues. The CDR3 bases are TGTGCCAGCAGCTTGGGACAGGGCGGGCCCTACAATGAGCAGTTCTTC. This sequence encodes CASSLGQGGPYNEQFF.

The V call is TRBV6-1, the J call TRBJ2-5; a weak D match, TRBD1 (6 bases). V lost 3 bases to trimming and J lost 4 bases, with 6 bases between them. Germline V gene lookup returns CDR1 MNHNS and CDR2 SASEGT. The CDR3 consists of 12 residues. CDR3 nucleotide sequence: TGTGCCAGCAGTGAGACAGGAGAGACCCAGTACTTC. It codes for CASSETGETQYF.

The genes are TRBV15 and TRBJ1-2; 10 positions agree with TRBD1. The length of the CDR3 is 13 residues. The germline gives CDR1 LNHNV, CDR2 YYDKDF (reference sequence). J was trimmed by 4 bases and V by 7 bases; bases with no gene match: 3. Written as DNA, the CDR3 is TGTGCCACCATGGGACAGGGGCTCTATGGCTACACCTTC. Encoded protein: CATMGQGLYGYTF.

V gene TRBV28 combines with J gene TRBJ1-6; 7 nucleotides agree with TRBD1. The CDR3 extends over 14 amino acids. The V gene end was trimmed by 4 bases and the J gene end by 9 bases; junction bases not matched to a gene: 6. The germline V gene has CDR1 MDHEN and CDR2 SYDVKM. The CDR3 DNA sequence: TGTGCCAGCAGTTCCTGGACAGGAGGTTCACCCCTCCACTTT. This sequence encodes CASSSWTGGSPLHF. Supplemented by reference TRBV28 and TRBJ1-6, the full variable domain reads DVKVTQSSRYLVKRTGEKVFLECVQDMDHENMFWYRQDPGLGLRLIYFSYDVKMKEKGDIPEGYSVSREKKERFSLILESASTNQTSMYLCASSSWTGGSPLHFGNGTRLTVT.

The chain is built from TRBV20-1 and TRBJ2-7; perhaps TRBD2 as D (6 bases). With 3 bases removed from V and 5 bases from J, the gap between germline ends came to 8 bases. Per the germline V gene, CDR1 is DFQATT and CDR2 is SNEGSKA (reference sequence). The CDR3 totals 11 residues. The CDR3 loop reads CSASWGDEQYF. The CDR3 DNA sequence: TGCAGTGCTAGTTGGGGGGACGAGCAGTACTTC.